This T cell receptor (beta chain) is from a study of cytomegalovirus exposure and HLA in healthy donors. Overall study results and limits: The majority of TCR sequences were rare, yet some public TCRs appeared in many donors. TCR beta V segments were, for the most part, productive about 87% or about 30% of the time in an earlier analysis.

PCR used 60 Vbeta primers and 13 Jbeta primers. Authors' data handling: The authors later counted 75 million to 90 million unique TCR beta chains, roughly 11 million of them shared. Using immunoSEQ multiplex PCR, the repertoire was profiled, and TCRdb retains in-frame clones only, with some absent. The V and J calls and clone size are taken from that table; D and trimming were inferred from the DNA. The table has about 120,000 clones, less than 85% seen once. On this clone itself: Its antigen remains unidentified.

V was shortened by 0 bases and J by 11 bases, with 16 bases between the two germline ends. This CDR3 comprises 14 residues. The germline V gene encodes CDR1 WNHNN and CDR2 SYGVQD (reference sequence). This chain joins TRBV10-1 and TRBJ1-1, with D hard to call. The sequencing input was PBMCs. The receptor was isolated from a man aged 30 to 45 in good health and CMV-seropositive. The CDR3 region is CASSESGDARRAFF. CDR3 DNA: TGCGCCAGCAGTGAGTCCGGGGATGCGCGGCGGGCTTTCTTT.